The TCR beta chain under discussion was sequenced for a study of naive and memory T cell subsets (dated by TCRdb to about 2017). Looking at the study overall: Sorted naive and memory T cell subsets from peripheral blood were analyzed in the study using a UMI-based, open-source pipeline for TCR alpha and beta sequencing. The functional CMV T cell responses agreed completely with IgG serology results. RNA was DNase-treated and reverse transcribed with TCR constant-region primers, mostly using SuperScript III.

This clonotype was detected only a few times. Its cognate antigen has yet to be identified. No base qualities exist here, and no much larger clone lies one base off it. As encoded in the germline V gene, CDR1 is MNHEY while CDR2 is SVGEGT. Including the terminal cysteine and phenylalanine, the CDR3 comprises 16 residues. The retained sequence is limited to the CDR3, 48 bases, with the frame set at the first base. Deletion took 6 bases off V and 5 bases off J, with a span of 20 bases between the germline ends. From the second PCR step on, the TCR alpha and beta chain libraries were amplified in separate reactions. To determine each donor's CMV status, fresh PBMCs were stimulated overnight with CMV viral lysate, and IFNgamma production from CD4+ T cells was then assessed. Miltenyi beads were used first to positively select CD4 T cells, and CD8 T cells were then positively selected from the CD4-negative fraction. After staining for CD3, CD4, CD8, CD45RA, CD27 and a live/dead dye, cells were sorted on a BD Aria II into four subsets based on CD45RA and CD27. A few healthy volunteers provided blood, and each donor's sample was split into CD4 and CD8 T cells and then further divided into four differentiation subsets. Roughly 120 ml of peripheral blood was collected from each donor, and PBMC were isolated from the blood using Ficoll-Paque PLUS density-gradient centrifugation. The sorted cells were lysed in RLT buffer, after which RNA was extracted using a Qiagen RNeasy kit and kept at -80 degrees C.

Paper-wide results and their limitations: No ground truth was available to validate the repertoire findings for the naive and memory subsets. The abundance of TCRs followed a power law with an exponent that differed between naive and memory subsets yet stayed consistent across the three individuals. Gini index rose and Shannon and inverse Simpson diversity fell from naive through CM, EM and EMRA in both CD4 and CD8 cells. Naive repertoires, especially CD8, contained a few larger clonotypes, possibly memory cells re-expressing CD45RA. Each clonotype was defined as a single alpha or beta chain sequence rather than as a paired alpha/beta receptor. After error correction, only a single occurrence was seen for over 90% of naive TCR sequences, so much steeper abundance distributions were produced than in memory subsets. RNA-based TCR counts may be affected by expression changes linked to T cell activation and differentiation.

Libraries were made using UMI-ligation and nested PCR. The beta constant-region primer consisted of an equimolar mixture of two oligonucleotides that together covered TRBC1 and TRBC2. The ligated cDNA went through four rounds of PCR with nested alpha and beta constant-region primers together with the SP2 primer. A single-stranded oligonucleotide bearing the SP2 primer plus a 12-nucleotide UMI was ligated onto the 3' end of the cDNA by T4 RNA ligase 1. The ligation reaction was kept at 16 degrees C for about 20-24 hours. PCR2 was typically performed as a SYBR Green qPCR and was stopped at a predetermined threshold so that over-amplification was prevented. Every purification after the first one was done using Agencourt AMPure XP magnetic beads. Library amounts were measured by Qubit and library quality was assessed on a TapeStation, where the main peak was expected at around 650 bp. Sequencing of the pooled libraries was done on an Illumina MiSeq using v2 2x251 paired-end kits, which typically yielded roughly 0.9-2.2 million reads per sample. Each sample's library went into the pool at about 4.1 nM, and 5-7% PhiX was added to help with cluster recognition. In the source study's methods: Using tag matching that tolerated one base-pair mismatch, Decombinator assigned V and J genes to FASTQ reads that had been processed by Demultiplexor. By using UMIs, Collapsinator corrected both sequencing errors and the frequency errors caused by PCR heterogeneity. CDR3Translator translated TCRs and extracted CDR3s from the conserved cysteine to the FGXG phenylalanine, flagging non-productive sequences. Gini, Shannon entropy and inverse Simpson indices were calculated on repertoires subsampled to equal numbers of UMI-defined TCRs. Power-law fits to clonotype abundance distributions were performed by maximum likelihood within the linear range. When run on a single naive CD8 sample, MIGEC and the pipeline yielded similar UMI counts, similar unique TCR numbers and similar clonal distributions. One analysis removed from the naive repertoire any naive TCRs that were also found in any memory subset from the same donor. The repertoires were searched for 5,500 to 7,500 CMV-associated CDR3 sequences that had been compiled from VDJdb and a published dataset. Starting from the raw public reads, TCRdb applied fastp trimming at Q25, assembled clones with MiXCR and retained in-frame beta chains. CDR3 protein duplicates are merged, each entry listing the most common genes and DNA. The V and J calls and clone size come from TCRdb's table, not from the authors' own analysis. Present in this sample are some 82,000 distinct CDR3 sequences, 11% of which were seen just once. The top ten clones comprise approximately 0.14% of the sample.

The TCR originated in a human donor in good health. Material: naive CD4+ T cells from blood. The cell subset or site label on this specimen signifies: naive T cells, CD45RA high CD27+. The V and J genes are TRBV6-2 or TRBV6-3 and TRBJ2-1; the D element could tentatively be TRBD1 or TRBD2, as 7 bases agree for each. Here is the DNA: TGTGCCAGCAGACGTGCCCAGCGGGGACAGAACAATGAGCAGTTCTTC. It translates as CASRRAQRGQNNEQFF.